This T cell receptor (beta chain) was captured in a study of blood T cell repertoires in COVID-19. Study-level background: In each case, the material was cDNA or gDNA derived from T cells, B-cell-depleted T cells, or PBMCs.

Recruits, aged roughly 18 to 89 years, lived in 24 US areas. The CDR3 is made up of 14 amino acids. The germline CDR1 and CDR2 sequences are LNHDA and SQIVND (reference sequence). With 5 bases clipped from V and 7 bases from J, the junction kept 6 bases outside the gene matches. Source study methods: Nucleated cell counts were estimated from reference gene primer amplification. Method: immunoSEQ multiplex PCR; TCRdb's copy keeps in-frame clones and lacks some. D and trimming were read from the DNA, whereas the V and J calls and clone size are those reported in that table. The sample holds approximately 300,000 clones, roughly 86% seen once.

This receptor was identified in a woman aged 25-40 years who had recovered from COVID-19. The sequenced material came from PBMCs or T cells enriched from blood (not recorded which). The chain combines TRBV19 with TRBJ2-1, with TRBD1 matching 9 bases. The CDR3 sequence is CASSERDRENEQFF. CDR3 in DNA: TGTGCCAGTAGTGAACGGGACAGGGAAAATGAGCAGTTCTTC.